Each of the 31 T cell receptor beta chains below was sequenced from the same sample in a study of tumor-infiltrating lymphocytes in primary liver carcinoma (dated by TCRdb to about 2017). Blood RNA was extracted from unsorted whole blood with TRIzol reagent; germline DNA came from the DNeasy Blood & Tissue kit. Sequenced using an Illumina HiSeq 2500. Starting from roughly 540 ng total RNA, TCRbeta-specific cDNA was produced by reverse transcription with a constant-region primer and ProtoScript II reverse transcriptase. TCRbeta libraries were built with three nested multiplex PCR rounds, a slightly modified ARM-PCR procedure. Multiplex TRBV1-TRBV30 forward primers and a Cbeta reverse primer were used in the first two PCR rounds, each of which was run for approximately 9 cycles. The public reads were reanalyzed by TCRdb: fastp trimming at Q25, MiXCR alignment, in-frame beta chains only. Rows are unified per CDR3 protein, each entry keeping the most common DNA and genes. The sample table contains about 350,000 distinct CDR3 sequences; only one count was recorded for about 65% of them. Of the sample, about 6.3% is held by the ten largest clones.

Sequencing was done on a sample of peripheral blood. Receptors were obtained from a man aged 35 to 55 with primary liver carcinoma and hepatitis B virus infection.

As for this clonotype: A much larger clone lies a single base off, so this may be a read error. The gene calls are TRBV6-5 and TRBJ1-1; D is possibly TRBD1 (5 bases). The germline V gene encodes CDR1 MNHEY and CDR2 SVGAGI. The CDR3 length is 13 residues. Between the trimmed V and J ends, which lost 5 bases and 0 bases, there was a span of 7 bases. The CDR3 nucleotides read TGTGCCAGCAGTAAGACAGTGAACACTGAAGCTTTCTTT. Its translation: CASSKTVNTEAFF.

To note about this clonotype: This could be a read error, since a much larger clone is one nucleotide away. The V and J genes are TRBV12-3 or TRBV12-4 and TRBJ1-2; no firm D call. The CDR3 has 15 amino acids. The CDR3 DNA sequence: TGTCCCAGCAGTTTCGACACGGCAAAGAACTATGGCTACACCTTC. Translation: CPSSFDTAKNYGYTF.

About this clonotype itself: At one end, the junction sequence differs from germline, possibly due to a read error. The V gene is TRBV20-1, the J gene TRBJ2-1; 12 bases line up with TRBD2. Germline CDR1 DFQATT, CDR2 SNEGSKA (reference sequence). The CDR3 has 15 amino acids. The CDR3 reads CSTSLGTSGHNEQFF. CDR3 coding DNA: TGCAGTACTAGTTTAGGGACTAGCGGGCACAATGAGCAGTTCTTC.

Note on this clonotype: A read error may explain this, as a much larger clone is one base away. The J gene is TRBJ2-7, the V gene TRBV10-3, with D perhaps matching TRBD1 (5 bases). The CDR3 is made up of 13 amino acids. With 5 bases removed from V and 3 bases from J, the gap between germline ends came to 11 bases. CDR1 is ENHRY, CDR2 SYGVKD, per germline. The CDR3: CAISQGKGYEQYF. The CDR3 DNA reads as TGTGCCATCAGTCAGGGAAAGGGCTACGAGCAGTACTTC.

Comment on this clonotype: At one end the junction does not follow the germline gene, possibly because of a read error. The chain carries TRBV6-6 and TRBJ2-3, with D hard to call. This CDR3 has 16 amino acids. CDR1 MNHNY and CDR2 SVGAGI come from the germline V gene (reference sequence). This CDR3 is CVSSYSRRSSTDTQYF. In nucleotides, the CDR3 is TGTGTCAGCAGTTACTCAAGGCGGTCTAGCACAGATACGCAGTATTTT.

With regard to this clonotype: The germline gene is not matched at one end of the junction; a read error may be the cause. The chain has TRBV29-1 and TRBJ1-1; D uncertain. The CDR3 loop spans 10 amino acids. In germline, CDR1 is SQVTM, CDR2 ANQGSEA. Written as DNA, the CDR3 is TGTAGGGTCCAAGACACTGAAGCTTTCTTT. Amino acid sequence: CRVQDTEAFF.

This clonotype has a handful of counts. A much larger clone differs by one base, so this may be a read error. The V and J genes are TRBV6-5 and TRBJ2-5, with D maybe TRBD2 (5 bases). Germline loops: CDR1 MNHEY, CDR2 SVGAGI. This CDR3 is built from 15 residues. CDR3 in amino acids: CASGYAGYGKETQYF. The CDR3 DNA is TGTGCCAGCGGTTACGCGGGCTATGGTAAAGAGACCCAGTACTTC.

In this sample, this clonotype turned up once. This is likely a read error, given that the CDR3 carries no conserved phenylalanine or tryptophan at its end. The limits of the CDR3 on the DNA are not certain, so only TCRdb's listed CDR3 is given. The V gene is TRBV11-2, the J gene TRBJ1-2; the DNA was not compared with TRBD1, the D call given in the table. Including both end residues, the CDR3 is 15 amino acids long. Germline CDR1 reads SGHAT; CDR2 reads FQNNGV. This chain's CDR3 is CASSFSGDGAYGHTL.

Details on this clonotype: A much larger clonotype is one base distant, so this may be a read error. CDR3 coding DNA: TGTGCCAGCAGCGCGGGAGTGCCGAATGAGCAGTTCTTC. This gives the protein CASSAGVPNEQFF. The rearrangement uses TRBV11-1 and TRBJ2-1; 7 bases align to TRBD2. The germline gives CDR1 SGHAT, CDR2 FQDESV (reference sequence). Germline trimming cut 5 bases from V and 7 bases from J; bases unmatched to any gene: 5. This CDR3 contains 13 residues. Based on the CDR3 plus reference TRBV11-1 and TRBJ2-1, the full variable domain is EAEVAQSPRYKITEKSQAVAFWCDPISGHATLYWYRQILGQGPELLVQFQDESVVDDSQLPKDRFSAERLKGVDSTLKIQPAELGDSAMYLCASSAGVPNEQFFGPGTRLTVL.

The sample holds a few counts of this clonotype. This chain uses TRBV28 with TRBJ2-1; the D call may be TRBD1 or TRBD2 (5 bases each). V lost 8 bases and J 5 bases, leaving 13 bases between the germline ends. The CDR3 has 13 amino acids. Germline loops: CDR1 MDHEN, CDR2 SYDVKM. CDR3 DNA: TGTGCCAGCCTGGGACCGATGAACAATGAGCAGTTCTTC. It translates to CASLGPMNNEQFF.

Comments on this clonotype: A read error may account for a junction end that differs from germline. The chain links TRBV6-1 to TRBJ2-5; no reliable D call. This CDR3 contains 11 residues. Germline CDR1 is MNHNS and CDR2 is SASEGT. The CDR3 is CASSRQETQCF. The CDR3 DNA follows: TGTGCCAGCAGTCGTCAAGAGACCCAGTGCTTC.

In nucleotides, the CDR3 is TGTGCCAGCAGCTGGTGGCAGAACACTGAAGCTTTCTTT. As protein: CASSWWQNTEAFF. The chain carries TRBV11-2 and TRBJ1-1, with unresolved D. Germline lookup yields CDR1 SGHAT and CDR2 FQNNGV. The CDR3 totals 13 residues. Between the trimmed V and J ends, which lost 4 bases and 1 base, there was a span of 7 bases.

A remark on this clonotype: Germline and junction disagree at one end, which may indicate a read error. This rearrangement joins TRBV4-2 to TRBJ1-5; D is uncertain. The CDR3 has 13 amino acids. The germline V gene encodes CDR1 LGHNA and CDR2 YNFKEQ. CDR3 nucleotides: TGTACCAGCAGCCAAGGACTAGGGCAGCCCCAGCAATTT. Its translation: CTSSQGLGQPQQF.

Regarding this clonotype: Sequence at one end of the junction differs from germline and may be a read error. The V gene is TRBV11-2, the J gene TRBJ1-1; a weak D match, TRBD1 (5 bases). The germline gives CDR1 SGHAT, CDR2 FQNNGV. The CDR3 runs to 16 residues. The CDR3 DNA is TGTGCCAGCAGCTTAGCCAACAAGGGGACGGGAACTGAGGCTTTCTTT. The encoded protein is CASSLANKGTGTEAFF.

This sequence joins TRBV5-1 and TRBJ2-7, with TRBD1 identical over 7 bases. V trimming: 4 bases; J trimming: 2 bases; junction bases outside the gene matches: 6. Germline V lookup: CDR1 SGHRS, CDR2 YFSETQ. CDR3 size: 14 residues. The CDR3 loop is CASSKGDSAYEQYF. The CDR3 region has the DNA TGCGCCAGCAGCAAGGGGGACAGTGCCTACGAGCAGTACTTC. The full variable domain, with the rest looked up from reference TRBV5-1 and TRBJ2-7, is KAGVTQTPRYLIKTRGQQVTLSCSPISGHRSVSWYQQTPGQGLQFLFEYFSETQRNKGNFPGRFSGRQFSNSRSEMNVSTLELGDSALYLCASSKGDSAYEQYFGPGTRLTVT.

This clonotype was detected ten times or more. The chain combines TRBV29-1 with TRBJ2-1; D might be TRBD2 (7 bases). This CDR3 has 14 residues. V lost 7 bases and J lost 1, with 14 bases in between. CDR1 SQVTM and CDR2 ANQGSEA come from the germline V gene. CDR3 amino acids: CSAGGGGSYNEQFF. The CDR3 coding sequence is TGCAGCGCCGGGGGAGGGGGTTCCTACAATGAGCAGTTCTTC.

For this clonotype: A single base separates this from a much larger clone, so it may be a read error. CDR3 sequence (DNA): TGTGCCAGCAGTCCGGGACATTACGAGCGGTACTTC. Its protein product is CASSPGHYERYF. The chain recombines TRBV6-2 or TRBV6-3 with TRBJ2-7, with a weak D call TRBD1 (6 bases). CDR1 and CDR2 from the germline V gene are MNHEY and SVGEGT. CDR3 length: 12 amino acids.

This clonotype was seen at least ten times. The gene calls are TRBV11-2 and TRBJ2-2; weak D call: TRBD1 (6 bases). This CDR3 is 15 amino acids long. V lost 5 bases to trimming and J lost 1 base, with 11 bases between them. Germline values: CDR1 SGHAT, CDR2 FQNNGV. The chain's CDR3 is CASSTTDRNTGELFF. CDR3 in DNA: TGTGCCAGCAGCACTACGGACAGGAACACCGGGGAGCTGTTTTTT.

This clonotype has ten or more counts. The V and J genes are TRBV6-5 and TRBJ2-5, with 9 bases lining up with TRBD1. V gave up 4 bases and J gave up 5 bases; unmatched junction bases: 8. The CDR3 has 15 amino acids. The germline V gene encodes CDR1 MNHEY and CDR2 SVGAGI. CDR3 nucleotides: TGTGCCAGCAGTTTAACAGGGGGCGGAGGGGAGACCCAGTACTTC. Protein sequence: CASSLTGGGGETQYF.

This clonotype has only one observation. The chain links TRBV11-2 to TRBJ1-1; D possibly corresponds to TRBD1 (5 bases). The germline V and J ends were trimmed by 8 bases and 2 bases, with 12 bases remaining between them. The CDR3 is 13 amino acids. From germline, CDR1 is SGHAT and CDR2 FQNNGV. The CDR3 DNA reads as TGTGCCAGCCAAGGGGTTTTCAACACTGAAGCTTTCTTT. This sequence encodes CASQGVFNTEAFF.

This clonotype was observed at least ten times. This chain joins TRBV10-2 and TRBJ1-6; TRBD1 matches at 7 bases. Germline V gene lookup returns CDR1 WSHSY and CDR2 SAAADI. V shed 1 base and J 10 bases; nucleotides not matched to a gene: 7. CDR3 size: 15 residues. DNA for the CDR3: TGCGCCAGCAGTGAGTTGGGACAGTGGCGGTCACCCCTCCACTTT. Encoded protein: CASSELGQWRSPLHF.

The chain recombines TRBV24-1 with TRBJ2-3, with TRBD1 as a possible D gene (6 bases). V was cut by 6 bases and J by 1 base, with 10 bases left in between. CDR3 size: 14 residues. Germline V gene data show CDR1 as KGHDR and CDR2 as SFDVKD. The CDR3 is CATSHRVGTDTQYF. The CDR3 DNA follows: TGTGCCACCAGTCACAGGGTTGGCACAGATACGCAGTATTTT.

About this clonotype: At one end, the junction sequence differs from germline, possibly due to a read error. The CDR3, as DNA: TGTGCCAGCAGCTTAGTTCTGAGCACTGAGGCTTTCTTT. Protein: CASSLVLSTEAFF. The rearrangement links TRBV11-2 to TRBJ1-1; no reliable D call. CDR1 and CDR2 (germline): SGHAT, FQNNGV. This CDR3 has 13 amino acids.

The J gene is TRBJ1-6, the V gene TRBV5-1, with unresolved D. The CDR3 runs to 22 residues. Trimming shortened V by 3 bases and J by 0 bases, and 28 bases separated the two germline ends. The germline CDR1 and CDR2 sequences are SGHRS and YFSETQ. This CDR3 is CASSSGWLVPDGSSSYNSPLHF. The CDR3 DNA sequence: TGCGCCAGCAGCTCGGGTTGGTTGGTCCCAGACGGATCTAGCTCCTATAATTCACCCCTCCACTTT.

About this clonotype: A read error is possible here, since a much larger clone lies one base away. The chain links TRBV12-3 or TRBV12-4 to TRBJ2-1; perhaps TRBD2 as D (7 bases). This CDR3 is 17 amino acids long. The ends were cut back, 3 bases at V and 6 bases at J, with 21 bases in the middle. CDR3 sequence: CASSFELRGRAVNEQFF. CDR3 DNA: TGTGCCAGCAGTTTTGAATTGAGGGGGAGGGCCGTCAATGAGCAGTTCTTC.

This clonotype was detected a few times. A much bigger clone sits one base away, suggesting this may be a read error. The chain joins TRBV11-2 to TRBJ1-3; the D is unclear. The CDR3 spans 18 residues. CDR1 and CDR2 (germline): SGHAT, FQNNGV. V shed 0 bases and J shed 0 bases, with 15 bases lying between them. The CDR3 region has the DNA TGTGCCAGCAGCTTAGACCCGCCTTTCACCCACTCTGGAAACACCATATATTTT. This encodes CASSLDPPFTHSGNTIYF.

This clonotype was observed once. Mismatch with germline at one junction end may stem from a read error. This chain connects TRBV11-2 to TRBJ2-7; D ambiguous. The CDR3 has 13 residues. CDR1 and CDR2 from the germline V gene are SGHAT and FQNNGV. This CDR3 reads CASSLAVGYEQYF. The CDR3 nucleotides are TGTGCCAGTAGCTTAGCCGTGGGCTACGAGCAGTACTTC.

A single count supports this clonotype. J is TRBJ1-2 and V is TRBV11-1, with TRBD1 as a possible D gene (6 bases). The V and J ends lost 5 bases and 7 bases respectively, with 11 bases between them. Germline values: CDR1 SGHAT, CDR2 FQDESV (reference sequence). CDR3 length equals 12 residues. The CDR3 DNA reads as TGTGCCAGCAGCACAACAGGGAGTGGCTACACCTTC. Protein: CASSTTGSGYTF.

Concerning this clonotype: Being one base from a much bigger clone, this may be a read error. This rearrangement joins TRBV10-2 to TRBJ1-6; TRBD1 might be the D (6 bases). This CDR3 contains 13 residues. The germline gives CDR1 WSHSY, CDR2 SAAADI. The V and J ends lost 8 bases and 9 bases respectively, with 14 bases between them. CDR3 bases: TGCGCCAGCCGGACAGAGGATCCTTCACCCCTCCACTTT. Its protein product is CASRTEDPSPLHF.

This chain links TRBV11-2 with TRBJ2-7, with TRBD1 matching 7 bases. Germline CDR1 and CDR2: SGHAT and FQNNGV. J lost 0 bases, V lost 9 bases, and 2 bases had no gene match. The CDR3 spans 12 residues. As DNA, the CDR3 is TGTGCCAGGGCAGGGGGCTCCTACGAGCAGTACTTC. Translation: CARAGGSYEQYF.

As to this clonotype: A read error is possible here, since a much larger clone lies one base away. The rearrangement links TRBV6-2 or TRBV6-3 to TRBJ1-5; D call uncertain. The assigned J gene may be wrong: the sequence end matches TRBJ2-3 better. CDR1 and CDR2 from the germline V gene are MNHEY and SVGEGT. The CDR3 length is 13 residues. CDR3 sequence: CASSRLSNQPQYF. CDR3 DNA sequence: TGTGCCAGCAGTCGTCTTAGCAATCAGCCCCAGTATTTT.